This paragraph reports one T cell receptor (beta chain). The record originates from a study of control samples from healthy donors and cancer patients. Germline V CDR1 and CDR2: SGHRS, YFSETQ. CDR3 length: 13 residues. Trimming left V 4 bases short and J 7 bases short, with 11 bases between. Sequencing used immunoSEQ multiplex PCR; TCRdb keeps in-frame clones, though not all of them. Of some 190,000 clones in the sample, about nine tenths were seen once. The chain joins TRBV5-1 to TRBJ1-4; D uncertain. The sequence came from a man younger than 40 in good health. Sequences were obtained from blood. CDR3 residues: CASSPRRGEKLFF. For the CDR3, the DNA is TGCGCCAGCAGCCCCAGGCGTGGTGAAAAACTGTTTTTT.